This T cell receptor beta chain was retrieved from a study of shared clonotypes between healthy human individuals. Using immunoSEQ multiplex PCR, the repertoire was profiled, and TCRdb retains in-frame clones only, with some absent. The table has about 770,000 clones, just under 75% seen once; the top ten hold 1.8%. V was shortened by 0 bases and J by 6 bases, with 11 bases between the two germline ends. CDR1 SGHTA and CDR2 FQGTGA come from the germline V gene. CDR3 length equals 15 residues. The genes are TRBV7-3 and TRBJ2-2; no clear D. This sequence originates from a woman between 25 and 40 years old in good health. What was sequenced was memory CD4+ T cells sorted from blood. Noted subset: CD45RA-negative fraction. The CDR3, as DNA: TGTGCCAGCAGCTTAACTTTTACCTCCCCCGGGGAGCTGTTTTTT. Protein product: CASSLTFTSPGELFF.